Below, one T cell receptor (beta chain) is given with its context. As originally analysed: The authors estimated nucleated cell counts from reference gene primer amplification. Sequencing was performed with immunoSEQ multiplex PCR; in TCRdb, only in-frame clones are kept and a portion is missing. V, J and clone size reflect that table, while D and trimming were determined from the DNA. The table has about 310,000 clones, around 90% seen once. The V end was cut by 3 bases, the J end by 3 bases, with 12 bases between. CDR1 MDHEN and CDR2 SYDVKM come from the germline V gene. The CDR3 spans 15 residues. The sample originates from a study of blood T cell repertoires in COVID-19. For the study at large: The United States, Italy and Spain were the sources of the acute and convalescent COVID-19 samples. T cells, B-cell-depleted T cells, or PBMCs supplied cDNA or gDNA.

Sequencing used peripheral blood. This TCR came from a man in his sixties or seventies with acute or convalescent COVID-19. The chain is built from TRBV28 and TRBJ2-1; the D is unclear. The CDR3 is CASSFRRLDYNEQFF. CDR3 nucleotides: TGTGCCAGCAGTTTTAGGCGGCTAGACTACAATGAGCAGTTCTTC.